This TCR beta chain stems from a study of regulatory T cells in long-lasting Graves disease. For TCR beta, libraries came from iRepertoire HTBI primers and Arm-PCR of CDR3 regions. TCRdb reprocessed the multiplex PCR reads via MiXCR and lists one record per CDR3 protein. The repertoire includes approximately 400,000 distinct CDR3 sequences, 20% to 25% of them detected once, and less than 25% sits in the top ten. Time point described: persistent/refractory GD, antithyroid drugs over 5 years with positive TRAb. Construction of the TCR library relied on RNA isolated from PBMCs. This clonotype was detected many times. This sample comprised peripheral blood mononuclear cells (PBMCs), obtained when the disease was refractory, from a patient treated with antithyroid drugs. This TCR was sampled from a female donor with Graves disease.

The CDR3 sequence: CASSLGNVGTEAFF. CDR3 DNA: TGTGCCAGCAGCTTAGGTAATGTCGGCACTGAAGCTTTCTTT. The rearrangement uses TRBV11-2 and TRBJ1-1; no clear D. This CDR3 region has 14 residues. Trimming removed 1 base from V and 4 bases from J, with 10 bases in between. Germline V gene sequence: CDR1 SGHAT, CDR2 FQNNGV.